The clone carrying this TCR beta chain was detected ten times or more. Its antigen remains unknown. Germline CDR1 reads SGDLS; CDR2 reads YYNGEE. The CDR3 loop spans 14 amino acids. V lost 0 bases and J lost 0, with 5 bases in between. This sample was taken from a study of CD8 T cells in ankylosing spondylitis. Whole-study findings and limits: Disease-linked clones were found to be CD8+ and relatively rare in peripheral blood.

5'-RACE, quantitative and with molecular barcodes, yielded the TCR beta libraries. TCRdb reprocessed the 5' RACE reads via MiXCR and lists one record per CDR3 protein. The repertoire holds about 39,000 distinct CDR3 sequences, with approximately 3% as singletons. Sequenced material: blood, either unsorted or a sorted T cell fraction (not recorded which). The receptor was isolated from a male donor with ankylosing spondylitis or in good health (not recorded which). This sequence joins TRBV9 and TRBJ2-3, with D unresolved. The CDR3 reads CASSVDFSTDTQYF. The CDR3 nucleotides read TGTGCCAGCAGCGTAGACTTTAGCACAGATACGCAGTATTTT.